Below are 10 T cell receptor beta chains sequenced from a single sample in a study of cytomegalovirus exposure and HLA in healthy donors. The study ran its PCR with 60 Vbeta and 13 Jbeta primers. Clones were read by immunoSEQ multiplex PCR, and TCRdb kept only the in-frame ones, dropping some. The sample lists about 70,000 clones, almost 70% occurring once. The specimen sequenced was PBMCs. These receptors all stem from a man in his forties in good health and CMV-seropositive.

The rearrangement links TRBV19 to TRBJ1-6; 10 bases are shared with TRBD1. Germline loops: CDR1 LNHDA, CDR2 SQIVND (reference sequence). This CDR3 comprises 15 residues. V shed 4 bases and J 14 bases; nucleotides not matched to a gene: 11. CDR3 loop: CASSTAGTGVLALHF. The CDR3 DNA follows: TGTGCCAGTAGTACCGCCGGGACAGGGGTTTTGGCCCTCCACTTT.

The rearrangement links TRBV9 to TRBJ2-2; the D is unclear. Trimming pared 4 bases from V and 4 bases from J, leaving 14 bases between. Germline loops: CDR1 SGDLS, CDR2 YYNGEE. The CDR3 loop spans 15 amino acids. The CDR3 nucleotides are TGTGCCAGCAGCCTTGACACCCTGGGCACCGGGGAGCTGTTTTTT. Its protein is CASSLDTLGTGELFF.

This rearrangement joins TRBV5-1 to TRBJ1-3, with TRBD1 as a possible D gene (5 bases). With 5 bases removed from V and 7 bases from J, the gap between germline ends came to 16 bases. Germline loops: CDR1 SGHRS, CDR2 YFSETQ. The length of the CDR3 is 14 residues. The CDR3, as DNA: TGCGCCAGCAGAGTGGACAACGGACCTAACACCATATATTTT. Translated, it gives CASRVDNGPNTIYF.

CDR3 protein: CASSRTSGSTTGELFF. Written as DNA, the CDR3 is TGCGCCAGCAGCCGAACTAGCGGGAGTACGACCGGGGAGCTGTTTTTT. J is TRBJ2-2 and V is TRBV5-1, with 11 bases matching TRBD2. With 4 bases clipped from V and 5 bases from J, the junction kept 7 bases outside the gene matches. Germline V lookup: CDR1 SGHRS, CDR2 YFSETQ. The CDR3 is 16 amino acids.

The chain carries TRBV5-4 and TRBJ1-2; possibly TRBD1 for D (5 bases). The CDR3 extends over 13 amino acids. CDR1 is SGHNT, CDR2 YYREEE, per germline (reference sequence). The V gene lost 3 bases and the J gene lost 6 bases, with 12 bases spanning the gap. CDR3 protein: CASSSQGVDGYTF. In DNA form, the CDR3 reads TGTGCCAGCAGCTCGCAGGGTGTTGATGGCTACACCTTC.

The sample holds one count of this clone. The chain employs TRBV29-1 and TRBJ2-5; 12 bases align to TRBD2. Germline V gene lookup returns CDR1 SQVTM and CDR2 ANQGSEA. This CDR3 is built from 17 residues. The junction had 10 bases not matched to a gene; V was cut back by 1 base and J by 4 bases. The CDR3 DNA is TGCAGCGTTGAAGTGTGGCTAGCGGGAGGGATGGGAGAGACCCAGTACTTC. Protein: CSVEVWLAGGMGETQYF.

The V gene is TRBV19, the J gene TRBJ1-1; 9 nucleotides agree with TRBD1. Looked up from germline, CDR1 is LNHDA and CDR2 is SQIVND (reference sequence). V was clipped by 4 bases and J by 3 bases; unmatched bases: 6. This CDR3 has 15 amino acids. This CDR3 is CASSRPGQGHTEAFF. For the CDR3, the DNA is TGTGCCAGTAGTAGGCCGGGACAGGGTCACACTGAAGCTTTCTTT. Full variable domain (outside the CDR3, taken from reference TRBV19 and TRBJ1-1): DGGITQSPKYLFRKEGQNVTLSCEQNLNHDAMYWYRQDPGQGLRLIYYSQIVNDFQKGDIAEGYSVSREKKESFPLTVTSAQKNPTAFYLCASSRPGQGHTEAFFGQGTRLTVV.

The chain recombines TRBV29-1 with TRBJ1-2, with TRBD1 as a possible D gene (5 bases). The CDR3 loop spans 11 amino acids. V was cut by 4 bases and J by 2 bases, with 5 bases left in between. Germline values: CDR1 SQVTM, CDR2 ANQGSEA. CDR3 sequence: CSVAGNYGYTF. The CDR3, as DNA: TGCAGCGTTGCAGGGAACTATGGCTACACCTTC.

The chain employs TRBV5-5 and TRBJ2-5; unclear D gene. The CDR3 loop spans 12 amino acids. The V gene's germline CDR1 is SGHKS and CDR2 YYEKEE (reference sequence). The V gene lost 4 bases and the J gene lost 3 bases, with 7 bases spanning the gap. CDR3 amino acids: CASSLSEETQYF. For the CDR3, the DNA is TGTGCCAGCAGCCTGTCCGAAGAGACCCAGTACTTC.

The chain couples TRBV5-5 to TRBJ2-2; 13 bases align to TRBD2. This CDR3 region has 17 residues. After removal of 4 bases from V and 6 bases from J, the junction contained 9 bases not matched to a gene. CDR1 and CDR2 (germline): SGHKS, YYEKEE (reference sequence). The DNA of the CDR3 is TGTGCCAGCAGCCCCGGGACTAGCGGGAATTTCGCCGGGGAGCTGTTTTTT. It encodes CASSPGTSGNFAGELFF.